The 25 T cell receptor beta chains reported below all come from one sample, sequenced in a study of molecular identifiers for immune sequencing clone quantification (dated by TCRdb to 2017 to 2018). The method was PCR. The instrument was a NextSeq 500. TCRdb's own reprocessing of the public reads used fastp at Q25 and MiXCR and kept productive beta chains. Rows are combined by CDR3 protein, so each entry shows the most common genes and DNA. The sample includes approximately 550,000 distinct CDR3 sequences, with approximately 25% observed a single time. Under 0.8% of the sample is held by the ten biggest clonotypes. Sample: naive CD8+ T cells from blood, with Jurkat cell RNA spiked in. The sample's cell subset or site label, decoded: FACS-sorted CD8+CD4-CCR7+CD45RA+ naive T cells. The receptors shown here come from a human donor in good health. Some libraries in this study had Jurkat cell RNA spiked in.

This clonotype came up a few times. The chain couples TRBV20-1 to TRBJ1-2; no firm D call. The germline V and J ends were trimmed by 3 bases and 4 bases, with 27 bases remaining between them. From germline, CDR1 is DFQATT and CDR2 SNEGSKA (reference sequence). CDR3 length equals 18 residues. The CDR3 region is CSARPDWVLATGFYGYTF. Here the CDR3 DNA reads TGCAGTGCTAGGCCCGACTGGGTCCTCGCGACCGGGTTCTATGGCTACACCTTC.

Remarks on this clonotype: Without the conserved terminal phenylalanine or tryptophan, this CDR3 likely stems from a read error. V usage is TRBV12-3 or TRBV12-4 and J usage is TRBJ2-3; no clear D gene. Trimming took off 6 bases at V and 0 bases at J, with 4 bases between the two ends. The CDR3 covers 12 residues. The CDR3 bases are TGTGCCAGCAGCGGGAGCACAGATACGCAGTATGTT. The encoded protein is CASSGSTDTQYV.

Concerning this clonotype: At one of its ends the junction is not consistent with the germline gene, which may arise from a read error. The chain has TRBV4-3 and TRBJ1-3; 7 positions match TRBD1. CDR3 length equals 17 residues. Germline V gene lookup returns CDR1 LGHNA and CDR2 YSLEER. CDR3 sequence (DNA): TGCGCCAGCAGCCAAGAGACAGGGACAGTAGGTGGAAACGCCATATATTTT. It encodes CASSQETGTVGGNAIYF.

The table lists this clonotype with a few counts. The genes are TRBV7-2 and TRBJ2-3; 9 nucleotides agree with TRBD2. Germline CDR1 is SGHTA and CDR2 is FQGNSA. The CDR3 covers 18 residues. Trimming at V came to 6 bases and at J to 2 bases, leaving 15 bases not matched to a gene. This CDR3 is CASSLIWALAGVTDTQYF. CDR3 DNA sequence: TGTGCCAGCAGTTTGATTTGGGCATTAGCGGGGGTCACAGATACGCAGTATTTT.

This clonotype was counted a single time. Since a much larger clone is just one base distant, this may be a read error. CDR3 amino acids: CASSLEDAQITQNF. As DNA, the CDR3 is TGTGCCAGCAGCTTGGAAGATGCACAGATAACGCAGAATTTT. This chain joins TRBV5-6 and TRBJ2-3, with D hard to call. This CDR3 region has 14 residues. Germline V lookup: CDR1 SGHDT, CDR2 YYEEEE.

A few counts support this clonotype. J is TRBJ2-1 and V is TRBV3-1; 8 positions match TRBD1. The CDR3 runs 12 residues. V was clipped by 4 bases and J by 10 bases; unmatched bases: 3. The germline gives CDR1 LGHDT, CDR2 YNNKEL (reference sequence). This CDR3 reads CASSRQGQEQFF. The CDR3 coding sequence is TGTGCCAGCAGCCGACAGGGGCAAGAGCAGTTCTTC.

This clonotype was seen many times. V and J are TRBV29-1 and TRBJ2-7, with D perhaps assigned TRBD1 or TRBD2 (5 bases each). V dropped 7 bases and J dropped 7 bases, with 17 bases sitting between them. Per the germline V gene, CDR1 is SQVTM and CDR2 is ANQGSEA. The CDR3 is 12 amino acids. CDR3 region: CSALDTRDEQYF. For the CDR3, the DNA is TGCAGCGCCCTGGACACCCGGGATGAGCAGTACTTC.

This clonotype was seen repeatedly, ten times or more. The CDR3 nucleotides read TGCAGCGTTGAGCTTAGATATACGCAGTATTTT. This translates into CSVELRYTQYF. The chain has TRBV29-1 and TRBJ2-3; D remains ambiguous. Germline lookup yields CDR1 SQVTM and CDR2 ANQGSEA. Trimming removed 3 bases from V and 7 bases from J, with 8 bases in between. The CDR3 contains 11 residues.

This clonotype was observed a handful of times. The chain recombines TRBV12-5 with TRBJ2-7; D unclear. Germline loops: CDR1 LGHNT, CDR2 FRNRAP. This CDR3 contains 12 residues. Trimming pared 1 base from V and 3 bases from J, leaving 4 bases between. CDR3 nucleotides: TGTGCTAGTGGTTTGGCCGACTACGAGCAGTACTTC. Protein sequence: CASGLADYEQYF.

In its sample, this clonotype was seen a few times. The chain is built from TRBV5-5 and TRBJ2-3, with 7 bases identical to TRBD1. From germline, CDR1 is SGHKS and CDR2 YYEKEE (reference sequence). The CDR3 loop spans 16 amino acids. With 4 bases clipped from V and 4 bases from J, the junction kept 12 bases outside the gene matches. The CDR3 reads CASSPRGTGFADTQYF. DNA of the CDR3: TGTGCCAGCAGCCCCAGGGGGACCGGATTCGCAGATACGCAGTATTTT.

J is TRBJ2-5 and V is TRBV7-9; D tentatively reads TRBD1 or TRBD2 (6 bases each). The CDR3 has 15 residues. Germline V gene lookup returns CDR1 SEHNR and CDR2 FQNEAQ (reference sequence). The V and J ends lost 7 bases and 0 bases respectively, with 15 bases between them. The CDR3: CASNGGGVHQETQYF. DNA of the CDR3: TGTGCCAGCAACGGAGGGGGAGTACACCAAGAGACCCAGTACTTC. The entire variable domain, with the rest obtained from reference TRBV7-9 and TRBJ2-5, is as follows: DTGVSQNPRHKITKRGQNVTFRCDPISEHNRLYWYRQTLGQGPEFLTYFQNEAQLEKSRLLSDRFSAERPKGSFSTLEIQRTEQGDSAMYLCASNGGGVHQETQYFGPGTRLLVL.

As concerns this clonotype: Compared with germline, one end of the junction differs, possibly owing to a read error. The chain carries TRBV4-1 and TRBJ2-5; TRBD2 might be the D (6 bases). The CDR3 loop spans 17 amino acids. Germline-derived CDR1 and CDR2 are MGHRA and YSYEKL. Here the CDR3 reads CTSSQSWTSGSQETQYF. The DNA for the CDR3 is TGCACCAGCAGCCAATCCTGGACCAGCGGGTCCCAAGAGACCCAGTACTTC.

Notes on this clonotype: Possible read error: a much larger clone is one base away. The conserved final phenylalanine or tryptophan is absent from the CDR3, which likely points to a read error. The chain is built from TRBV13 and TRBJ2-3; D gene unclear. Germline V gives CDR1 PRHDT, CDR2 FYEKMQ (reference sequence). Trimming shortened V by 2 bases and J by 2 bases, and 14 bases separated the two germline ends. This CDR3 contains 16 residues. The CDR3 is CASSLLKGIDTDTQYL. DNA for the CDR3: TGTGCCAGCAGCTTATTGAAAGGGATAGACACAGATACGCAGTATCTT.

This clonotype turned up a few times. The chain has TRBV6-5 and TRBJ1-5; possibly TRBD1 for D (5 bases). There are 14 residues in the CDR3. V lost 6 bases, J lost 7 bases, and 16 bases lay in between. From germline, CDR1 is MNHEY and CDR2 SVGAGI. The DNA for the CDR3 is TGTGCCAGCAGCCAGGTTGGGGCTGGACAGCCCCAGCATTTT. Its protein product is CASSQVGAGQPQHF.

This clonotype was seen only a few times. The rearrangement joins TRBV11-2 to TRBJ2-2; 9 positions match TRBD2. V lost 5 bases to trimming and J lost 2 bases; unmatched junction nucleotides: 3. Germline CDR1 is SGHAT and CDR2 is FQNNGV. The CDR3 runs to 15 residues. The CDR3 sequence is CASSPSGENTGELFF. Written as DNA, the CDR3 is TGTGCCAGCAGCCCTAGCGGGGAAAACACCGGGGAGCTGTTTTTT.

The chain has TRBV3-2 and TRBJ1-1; the table names TRBD1, a call not compared with the DNA. TRBV3-2 is tagged as a pseudogene. This CDR3 has 18 amino acids. CDR3 nucleotide sequence: TGTGCCAGCAGCCAAGTTTGCAGGGGCAAAACCGGGAACACTGAAGCTTTCTTC. Its translation: CASSQVCRGKTGNTEAFF.

V gene TRBV19 combines with J gene TRBJ1-5, with D perhaps TRBD1 (5 bases). The V and J ends lost 7 bases and 0 bases respectively, with 13 bases between them. CDR3 size: 15 residues. Germline lookup yields CDR1 LNHDA and CDR2 SQIVND (reference sequence). For the CDR3, the DNA is TGTGCCAGTACAGAGGGGCATTATAGCAATCAGCCCCAGCATTTT. Amino acid sequence: CASTEGHYSNQPQHF.

Many counts were recorded for this clonotype. The chain uses TRBV6-6 and TRBJ2-3; TRBD2 might be the D (7 bases). Germline V CDR1 and CDR2: MNHNY, SVGAGI (reference sequence). The CDR3 contains 15 residues. V dropped 5 bases and J dropped 2 bases, with 14 bases sitting between them. CDR3 amino acids: CASSGGGQITDTQYF. The CDR3 coding sequence is TGTGCCAGCAGTGGGGGGGGGCAAATCACAGATACGCAGTATTTT.

The CDR3 coding sequence is TGTGCCAGCAGCGCTCCGTCCGGGATGAACACTGAAGCTTTCTTT. Amino acid sequence: CASSAPSGMNTEAFF. The chain recombines TRBV7-8 with TRBJ1-1, with D unclear. This CDR3 region has 15 residues. Trimming pared 5 bases from V and 0 bases from J, leaving 13 bases between. From germline, CDR1 is SGHVS and CDR2 FQNEAQ. Supplemented by reference TRBV7-8 and TRBJ1-1, the full variable domain reads GAGVSQSPRYKVAKRGQDVALRCDPISGHVSLFWYQQALGQGPEFLTYFQNEAQLDKSGLPSDRFFAERPEGSVSTLKIQRTQQEDSAVYLCASSAPSGMNTEAFFGQGTRLTVV.

This clonotype showed up just a few times. The genes are TRBV30 and TRBJ2-7; a weak D match, TRBD1 (5 bases). The ends were cut back, 2 bases at V and 0 bases at J, with 8 bases in the middle. Germline values: CDR1 GTSNPN, CDR2 SVGIG (reference sequence). There are 13 residues in the CDR3. This CDR3 is CAWSLRVSYEQYF. In nucleotides, the CDR3 is TGTGCCTGGAGTCTCAGGGTCTCCTACGAGCAGTACTTC.

This clonotype appeared many times. The rearrangement joins TRBV6-1 to TRBJ2-7; 8 positions match TRBD1. J was trimmed by 6 bases and V by 7 bases; bases with no gene match: 2. Looked up from germline, CDR1 is MNHNS and CDR2 is SASEGT. The CDR3 is made up of 11 amino acids. The DNA for the CDR3 is TGTGCCAGCACAGGACAGGGCGAGCAGTACTTC. It codes for CASTGQGEQYF.

The CDR3 DNA is TGTGCCAGTAGTATAGGATTGGGGACGGACACTGAAGCTTTCTTT. Translated: CASSIGLGTDTEAFF. This chain uses TRBV19 with TRBJ1-1, with D tentatively TRBD1 (5 bases). Germline V gene lookup returns CDR1 LNHDA and CDR2 SQIVND (reference sequence). Trimming took 1 base from V and 3 from J, leaving 12 bases between them. The CDR3 runs 15 residues.

This clonotype came up many times. This rearrangement joins TRBV29-1 to TRBJ1-1, with D perhaps matching TRBD1 (5 bases). CDR3 length: 15 amino acids. Trimming shortened V by 1 base and J by 5 bases, and 17 bases separated the two germline ends. The germline V gene encodes CDR1 SQVTM and CDR2 ANQGSEA. The CDR3 DNA is TGCAGCGTTGAAGGCACGAGGGGCGCGAGGACTGAAGCTTTCTTT. Its protein is CSVEGTRGARTEAFF.

V is TRBV28 and J is TRBJ1-4; TRBD1 is a possible D gene (6 bases). This CDR3 has 14 amino acids. The ends were cut back, 5 bases at V and 13 bases at J, with 20 bases in the middle. Germline values: CDR1 MDHEN, CDR2 SYDVKM. CDR3 bases: TGTGCCAGCAGTAACAGGGTTGTTAATGAGGGACTGTTTTTT. It is translated as CASSNRVVNEGLFF.

This clonotype was observed at least ten times. The V call is TRBV9, the J call TRBJ2-3; 8 bases are shared with TRBD1. CDR1 and CDR2 from the germline V gene are SGDLS and YYNGEE. Unmatched junction bases numbered 10, after V lost 4 bases and J lost 0 bases. The CDR3 runs to 17 residues. CDR3 DNA: TGTGCCAGCAGCTTACGGACAGGGAGCGATAGCACAGATACGCAGTATTTT. Amino acid sequence: CASSLRTGSDSTDTQYF.